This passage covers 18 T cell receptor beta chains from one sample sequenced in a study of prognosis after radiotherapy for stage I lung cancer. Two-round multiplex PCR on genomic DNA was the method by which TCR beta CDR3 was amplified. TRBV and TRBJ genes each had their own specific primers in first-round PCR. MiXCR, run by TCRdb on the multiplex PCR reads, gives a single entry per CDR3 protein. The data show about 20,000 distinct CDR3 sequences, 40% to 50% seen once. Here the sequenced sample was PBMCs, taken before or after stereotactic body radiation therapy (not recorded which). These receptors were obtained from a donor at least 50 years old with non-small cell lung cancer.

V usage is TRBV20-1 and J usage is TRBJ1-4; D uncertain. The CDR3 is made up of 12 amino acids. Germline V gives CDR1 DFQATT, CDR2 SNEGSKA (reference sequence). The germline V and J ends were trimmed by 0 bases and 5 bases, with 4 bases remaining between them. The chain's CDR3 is CSARELNEKLFF. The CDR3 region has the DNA TGCAGTGCTAGAGAGCTGAATGAAAAACTGTTTTTT.

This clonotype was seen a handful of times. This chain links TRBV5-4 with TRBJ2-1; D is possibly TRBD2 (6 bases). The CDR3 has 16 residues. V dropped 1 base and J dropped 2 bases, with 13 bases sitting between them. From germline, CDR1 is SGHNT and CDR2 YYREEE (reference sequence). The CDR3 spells CASSLIAANPYNEQFF. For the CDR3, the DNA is TGTGCCAGCAGCTTGATAGCGGCAAATCCCTACAATGAGCAGTTCTTC.

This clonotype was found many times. CDR3 sequence (DNA): TGTGCCAGCAGCTCCCGGACAGGGAACACCGGGGAGCTGTTTTTT. Protein: CASSSRTGNTGELFF. The chain employs TRBV11-3 and TRBJ2-2; the match to TRBD1 covers 7 bases. This CDR3 contains 15 residues. The ends lost 4 bases at V and 1 base at J; junction bases unmatched: 3. Germline lookup yields CDR1 SGHNT and CDR2 YENEEA.

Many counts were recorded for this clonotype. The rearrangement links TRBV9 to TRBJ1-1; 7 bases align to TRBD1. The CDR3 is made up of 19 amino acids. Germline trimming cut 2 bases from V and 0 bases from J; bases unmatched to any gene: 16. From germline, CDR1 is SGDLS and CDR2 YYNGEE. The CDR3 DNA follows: TGTGCCAGCAGCGTCCGGGACAGAAGTTTACATTCAGTGAACACTGAAGCTTTCTTT. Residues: CASSVRDRSLHSVNTEAFF.

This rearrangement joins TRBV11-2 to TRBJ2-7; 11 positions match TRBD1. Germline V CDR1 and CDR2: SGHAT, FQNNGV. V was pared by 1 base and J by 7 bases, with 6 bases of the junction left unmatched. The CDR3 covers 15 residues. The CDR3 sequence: CASSLAPGQGGEQYF. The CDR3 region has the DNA TGTGCCAGCAGCTTAGCCCCGGGACAGGGGGGGGAGCAGTACTTC.

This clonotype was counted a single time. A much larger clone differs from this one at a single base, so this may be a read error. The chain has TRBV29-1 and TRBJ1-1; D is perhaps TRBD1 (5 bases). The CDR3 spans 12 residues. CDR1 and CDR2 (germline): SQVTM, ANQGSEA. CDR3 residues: CSFGAGFTEAFF. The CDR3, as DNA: TGCAGTTTTGGGGCCGGGTTCACTGAAGCTTTCTTT.

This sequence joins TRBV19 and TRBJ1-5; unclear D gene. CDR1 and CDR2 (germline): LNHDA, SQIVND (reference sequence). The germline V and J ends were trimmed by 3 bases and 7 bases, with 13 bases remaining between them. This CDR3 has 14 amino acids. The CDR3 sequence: CASSIMTSSQPQHF. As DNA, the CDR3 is TGTGCCAGTAGTATTATGACTTCATCGCAGCCCCAGCATTTT. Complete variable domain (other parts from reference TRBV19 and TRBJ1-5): DGGITQSPKYLFRKEGQNVTLSCEQNLNHDAMYWYRQDPGQGLRLIYYSQIVNDFQKGDIAEGYSVSREKKESFPLTVTSAQKNPTAFYLCASSIMTSSQPQHFGDGTRLSIL.

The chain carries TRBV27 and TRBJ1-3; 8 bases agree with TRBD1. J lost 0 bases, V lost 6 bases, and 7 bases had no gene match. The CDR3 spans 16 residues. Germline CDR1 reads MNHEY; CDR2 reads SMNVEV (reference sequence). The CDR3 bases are TGTGCCAGCAGCTCGACAGGGGTCCTCTCTGGAAACACCATATATTTT. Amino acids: CASSSTGVLSGNTIYF.

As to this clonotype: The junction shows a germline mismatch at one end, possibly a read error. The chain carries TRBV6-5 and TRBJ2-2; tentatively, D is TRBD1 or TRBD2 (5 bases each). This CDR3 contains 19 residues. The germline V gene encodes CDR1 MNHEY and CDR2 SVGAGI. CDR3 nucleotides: TGTGCCAGCAGTTATCGGGAAGGGGCTTATAACGCGAACAACGGGGAGCTGTTTTTT. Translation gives CASSYREGAYNANNGELFF.

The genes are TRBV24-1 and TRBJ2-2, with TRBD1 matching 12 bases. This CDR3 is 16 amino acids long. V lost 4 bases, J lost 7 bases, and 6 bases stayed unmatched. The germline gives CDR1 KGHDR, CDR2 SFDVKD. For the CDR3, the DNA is TGTGCCACCAGTGAACCGGGACAGGGGGCCGTCGGGGAGCTGTTTTTT. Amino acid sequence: CATSEPGQGAVGELFF.

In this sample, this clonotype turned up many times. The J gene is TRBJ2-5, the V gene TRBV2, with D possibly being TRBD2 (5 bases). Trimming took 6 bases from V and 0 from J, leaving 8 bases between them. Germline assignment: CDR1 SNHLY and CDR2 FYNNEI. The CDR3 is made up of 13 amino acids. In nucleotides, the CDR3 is TGTGCCAGCAGGATGGAGGACCAAGAGACCCAGTACTTC. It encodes CASRMEDQETQYF.

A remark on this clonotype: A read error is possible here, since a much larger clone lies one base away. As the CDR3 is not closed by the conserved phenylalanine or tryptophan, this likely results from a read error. The CDR3 here is CASSRLAQETQYS. The DNA for the CDR3 is TGTGCCAGCAGCCGACTAGCCCAAGAGACCCAGTACTCC. This chain links TRBV2 with TRBJ2-5; 7 nucleotides match TRBD2. Germline assignment: CDR1 SNHLY and CDR2 FYNNEI. The J segment lost 1 base and the V segment lost 6 bases, leaving 2 bases of the junction unmatched. CDR3 length equals 13 residues.

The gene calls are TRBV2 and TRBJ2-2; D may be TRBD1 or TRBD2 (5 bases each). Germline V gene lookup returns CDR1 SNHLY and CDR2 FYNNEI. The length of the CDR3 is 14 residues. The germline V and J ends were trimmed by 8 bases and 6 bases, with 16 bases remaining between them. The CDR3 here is CASQSSRGAGELFF. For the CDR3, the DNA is TGTGCCAGCCAGTCGTCACGAGGGGCCGGGGAGCTGTTTTTT. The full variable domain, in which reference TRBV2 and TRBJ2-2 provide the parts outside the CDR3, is EPEVTQTPSHQVTQMGQEVILRCVPISNHLYFYWYRQILGQKVEFLVSFYNNEISEKSEIFDDQFSVERPDGSNFTLKIRSTKLEDSAMYFCASQSSRGAGELFFGEGSRLTVL.

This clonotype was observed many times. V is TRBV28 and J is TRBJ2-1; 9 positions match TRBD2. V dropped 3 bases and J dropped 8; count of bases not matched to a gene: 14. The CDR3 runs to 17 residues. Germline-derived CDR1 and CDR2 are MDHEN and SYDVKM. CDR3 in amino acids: CASSFERAGGGQHEQFF. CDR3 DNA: TGTGCCAGCAGTTTCGAGCGAGCGGGGGGTGGCCAACATGAGCAGTTCTTC.

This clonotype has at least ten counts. CDR3 nucleotides: TGTGCCAGCAGCTTATCTAGCGCGGGGTACAATGAGCAGTTCTTC. Translation gives CASSLSSAGYNEQFF. V usage is TRBV7-3 and J usage is TRBJ2-1; D is possibly TRBD2 (6 bases). There are 15 residues in the CDR3. V dropped 2 bases and J dropped 4 bases, with 12 bases sitting between them. The germline V gene has CDR1 SGHTA and CDR2 FQGTGA.

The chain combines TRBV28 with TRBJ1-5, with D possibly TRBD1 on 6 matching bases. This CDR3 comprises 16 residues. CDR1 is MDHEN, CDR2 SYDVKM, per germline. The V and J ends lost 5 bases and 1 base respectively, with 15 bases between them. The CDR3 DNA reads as TGTGCCAGCAGTCCCACGGGGGCAGGGAGCAATCAGCCCCAGCATTTT. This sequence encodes CASSPTGAGSNQPQHF.

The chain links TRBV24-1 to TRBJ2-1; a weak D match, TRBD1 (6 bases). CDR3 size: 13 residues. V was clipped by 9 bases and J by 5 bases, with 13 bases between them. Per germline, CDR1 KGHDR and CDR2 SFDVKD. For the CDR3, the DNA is TGTGCCACCCTACAGGGTGTCCACAATGAGCAGTTCTTC. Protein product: CATLQGVHNEQFF.

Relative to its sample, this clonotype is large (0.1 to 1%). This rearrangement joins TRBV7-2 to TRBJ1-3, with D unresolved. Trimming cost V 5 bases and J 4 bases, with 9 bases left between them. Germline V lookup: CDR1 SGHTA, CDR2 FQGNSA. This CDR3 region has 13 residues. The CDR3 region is CASSPNQGNTIYF. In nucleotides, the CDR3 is TGTGCCAGCAGCCCGAATCAGGGAAACACCATATATTTT.